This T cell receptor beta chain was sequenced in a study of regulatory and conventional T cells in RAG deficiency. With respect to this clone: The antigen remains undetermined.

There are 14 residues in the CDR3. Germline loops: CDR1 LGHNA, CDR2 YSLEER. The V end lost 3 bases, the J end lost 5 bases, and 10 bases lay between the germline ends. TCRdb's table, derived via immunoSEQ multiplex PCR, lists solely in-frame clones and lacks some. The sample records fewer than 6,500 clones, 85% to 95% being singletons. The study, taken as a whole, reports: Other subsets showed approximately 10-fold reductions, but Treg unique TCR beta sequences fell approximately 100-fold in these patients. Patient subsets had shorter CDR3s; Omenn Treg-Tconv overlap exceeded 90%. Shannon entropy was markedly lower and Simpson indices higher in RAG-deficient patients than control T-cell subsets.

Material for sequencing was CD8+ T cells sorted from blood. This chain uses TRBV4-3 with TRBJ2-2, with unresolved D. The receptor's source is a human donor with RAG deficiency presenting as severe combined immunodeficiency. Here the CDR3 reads CASSHEQRTGELFF. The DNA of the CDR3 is TGCGCCAGCAGCCATGAGCAGCGAACCGGGGAGCTGTTTTTT.